The TCR beta chain described here comes from a study of neurological immune-mediated disorders. On the study more broadly: Of about 34 multiple sclerosis patients, roughly 30 were relapsing-remitting and 3 secondary progressive. Findings and limits, study-wide: Private repertoires in all groups were suggested, as expanded clones shared no CDR3 amino acid sequences across subjects. The level of TCR clonal expansion was highest in patients with HTLV-1-associated myelopathy and lowest in multiple sclerosis, where it fell below the level seen in healthy controls.

This clonotype was picked up many times. What it binds is unknown. Specified time point: longitudinal time-point 3. V shed 6 bases, J shed 6 bases, and the junction held 5 bases outside the gene matches. Germline lookup yields CDR1 ENHRY and CDR2 SYGVKD. The CDR3 consists of 13 residues. With 10-nucleotide random UMIs included, cDNA was synthesized by 5'RACE. MiXCR, applied by TCRdb to the 5' RACE reads, yields one record per CDR3 protein. Of approximately 89,000 distinct CDR3 sequences in the sample, approximately 4.3% were seen once. Material: PBMCs. This chain joins TRBV10-3 and TRBJ2-1; 7 bases are a match to TRBD2. The sequence was obtained from a woman in her fifties or sixties with multiple sclerosis. CDR3 sequence reads: CAISRDYGNEQFF. CDR3 DNA: TGTGCCATCAGCCGGGACTACGGCAATGAGCAGTTCTTC.